Described below is a single T cell receptor beta chain sequence and its context. Its binding antigen is unknown. No quality values exist for individual bases; no much larger clone is one base distant. This sample was included in a study of patients and donors after allogeneic stem cell transplantation (dated by TCRdb to about 2020). Taken from the germline V gene, the CDR1 and CDR2 loops are MNHNS and SASEGT. Relative to germline, V is 4 bases shorter and J is 4 bases shorter, with 17 bases between their ends. Including the terminal cysteine and phenylalanine, the CDR3 comprises 15 residues. The only DNA kept is the CDR3, 45 bases in frame from the first base. The library was built by means of RT-PCR. Instrument on record: NextSeq 550. In TCRdb, the public reads were trimmed at Q25 with fastp and aligned with MiXCR, with productive beta chains retained. Rows with a matching CDR3 protein are joined into one entry that keeps the most common DNA and genes. The sample table records 400,000 to 500,000 distinct CDR3 sequences; about a sixth of these occur just once. Of the sample, roughly 7% is held by the ten largest clones.

This TCR was recovered from a human donor who was either an allogeneic HSCT recipient or a stem cell or donor lymphocyte infusion donor (not recorded which). It is not recorded whose cells these are; they may come from a transplant donor. The chain links TRBV6-1 with TRBJ2-7; a tentative D call is TRBD1 (5 bases match). Sequencing input: blood, either unsorted or a sorted T cell fraction (not recorded which). The CDR3 loop reads CASSGGSLGRYEQYF. The nucleotides read TGTGCCAGCAGTGGGGGCTCCTTGGGGCGATACGAGCAGTACTTC.